The 13 T cell receptor beta chains presented below share a single source sample, sequenced in a study of technical replicates of blood from a handful of donors. Repertoires were generated with immunoSEQ multiplex PCR, while TCRdb's copy carries only in-frame clones and drops some. The sample lists about 69,000 clones, 88% occurring once. The sequencing input was PBMCs. These receptor sequences come from a human donor in good health. Some clones in this sample may be carry-over from other donors' samples.

This clone has a handful of counts. The chain carries TRBV2 and TRBJ1-1; D not certain. V lost 6 bases, J lost 3 bases, and 8 bases lay in between. The CDR3 consists of 12 residues. CDR1 and CDR2 (germline): SNHLY, FYNNEI. The CDR3 nucleotides read TGTGCCAGCAGCCTGGAGGACACTGAAGCTTTCTTT. Translating gives CASSLEDTEAFF.

This clone was counted a single time. The V gene is TRBV11-2, the J gene TRBJ2-2; 13 bases line up with TRBD2. This CDR3 region has 16 residues. V was pared by 6 bases and J by 1 base, with 2 bases of the junction left unmatched. From germline, CDR1 is SGHAT and CDR2 FQNNGV. DNA for the CDR3: TGTGCCAGCAGGCGACTAGCGGGGGGGAACACCGGGGAGCTGTTTTTT. Amino acid sequence: CASRRLAGGNTGELFF.

This chain uses TRBV11-2 with TRBJ2-5, with D perhaps TRBD1 (6 bases). The CDR3 runs to 14 residues. Deletions cut 4 bases from V and 0 bases from J, with 9 bases between. Germline-derived CDR1 and CDR2 are SGHAT and FQNNGV. The CDR3 region has the DNA TGTGCCAGCAGCTCTAGGGACAACCAAGAGACCCAGTACTTC. The encoded protein is CASSSRDNQETQYF.

The chain employs TRBV5-1 and TRBJ2-1; D may be TRBD2 (5 bases). The CDR3 is made up of 15 amino acids. The germline gives CDR1 SGHRS, CDR2 YFSETQ. Trimming took 4 bases from V and 5 from J, leaving 16 bases between them. Written as DNA, the CDR3 is TGCGCCAGCAGCCCACCGGCGGGTTCTAACAATGAGCAGTTCTTC. It specifies CASSPPAGSNNEQFF. The whole variable domain, filled in from reference TRBV5-1 and TRBJ2-1, reads KAGVTQTPRYLIKTRGQQVTLSCSPISGHRSVSWYQQTPGQGLQFLFEYFSETQRNKGNFPGRFSGRQFSNSRSEMNVSTLELGDSALYLCASSPPAGSNNEQFFGPGTRLTVL.

The chain uses TRBV4-2 and TRBJ2-7, with D tentatively TRBD1 (5 bases). In germline, CDR1 is LGHNA, CDR2 YNFKEQ. Between the trimmed V and J ends, which lost 0 bases and 5 bases, there was a span of 14 bases. CDR3 size: 15 residues. The chain's CDR3 is CASSQENRTPHEQYF. For the CDR3, the DNA is TGTGCCAGCAGCCAAGAAAACAGGACACCCCACGAGCAGTACTTC.

This chain connects TRBV6-1 to TRBJ2-7; no clear D gene. Deletions cut 4 bases from V and 3 bases from J, with 10 bases between. The CDR3 totals 13 residues. Germline V gene lookup returns CDR1 MNHNS and CDR2 SASEGT. The CDR3, as DNA: TGTGCCAGCAGTGTCGCGGCTTACTACGAGCAGTACTTC. Translating it yields CASSVAAYYEQYF.

The chain joins TRBV4-2 to TRBJ2-3, with 10 bases aligning to TRBD2. This CDR3 is 18 amino acids long. The junction had 10 bases not matched to a gene; V was cut back by 0 bases and J by 4 bases. The germline gives CDR1 LGHNA, CDR2 YNFKEQ. CDR3 amino acids: CASSQEIPLAGEADTQYF. Written as DNA, the CDR3 is TGTGCCAGCAGCCAAGAAATACCTCTAGCGGGAGAGGCAGATACGCAGTATTTT.

The table lists this clone with a count of one. This chain joins TRBV7-2 and TRBJ1-1, with unresolved D. Deletions cut 0 bases from V and 0 bases from J, with 8 bases between. There are 15 residues in the CDR3. Germline V gives CDR1 SGHTA, CDR2 FQGNSA. CDR3 nucleotides: TGTGCCAGCAGCTTAGCGTCGGGAATGAACACTGAAGCTTTCTTT. Residues: CASSLASGMNTEAFF.

The chain combines TRBV6-4 with TRBJ2-2; D perhaps matches TRBD1 (6 bases). Germline V gene data show CDR1 as MRHNA and CDR2 as SNTAGT. This CDR3 is 15 amino acids long. V lost 4 bases, J lost 2 bases, and 11 bases lay in between. The CDR3 DNA sequence: TGTGCCAGCAGTGCAGGGGCCCTTAACACCGGGGAGCTGTTTTTT. It translates to CASSAGALNTGELFF.

The chain links TRBV2 to TRBJ2-5, with TRBD1 matching 11 bases. With 4 bases clipped from V and 5 bases from J, the junction kept 3 bases outside the gene matches. The germline gives CDR1 SNHLY, CDR2 FYNNEI. This CDR3 has 14 amino acids. The CDR3 nucleotides read TGTGCCAGCAGTGTTGGGACAGGGGGGGAGACCCAGTACTTC. This codes for CASSVGTGGETQYF.

The gene calls are TRBV11-2 and TRBJ1-2, with unresolved D. Germline CDR1 and CDR2: SGHAT and FQNNGV. V lost 3 bases and J lost 8, with 13 bases in between. The CDR3 covers 13 residues. CDR3 in amino acids: CASSFPFLRGYTF. CDR3 sequence (DNA): TGTGCCAGCAGCTTTCCCTTCCTCCGGGGCTACACCTTC.

This chain connects TRBV7-8 to TRBJ2-1, with D uncertain. The CDR3 contains 13 residues. V lost 6 bases and J 4 bases, leaving 10 bases between the germline ends. CDR1 is SGHVS, CDR2 FQNEAQ, per germline. The DNA for the CDR3 is TGTGCCAGCAGTTCTACTTCGTACAATGAGCAGTTCTTC. It codes for CASSSTSYNEQFF. The variable domain in full, with the rest retrieved from reference TRBV7-8 and TRBJ2-1, is GAGVSQSPRYKVAKRGQDVALRCDPISGHVSLFWYQQALGQGPEFLTYFQNEAQLDKSGLPSDRFFAERPEGSVSTLKIQRTQQEDSAVYLCASSSTSYNEQFFGPGTRLTVL.

The chain joins TRBV7-9 to TRBJ2-2; 8 nucleotides line up with TRBD2. The CDR3 runs 17 residues. Unmatched junction bases numbered 9, after V lost 5 bases and J lost 1 base. CDR1 is SEHNR and CDR2 is FQNEAQ in the germline V gene (reference sequence). The CDR3 reads CASSPKLSGGNTGELFF. The CDR3 bases are TGTGCCAGCAGCCCCAAGCTAAGCGGGGGGAACACCGGGGAGCTGTTTTTT. The full variable domain, its missing parts supplied by reference TRBV7-9 and TRBJ2-2, is DTGVSQNPRHKITKRGQNVTFRCDPISEHNRLYWYRQTLGQGPEFLTYFQNEAQLEKSRLLSDRFSAERPKGSFSTLEIQRTEQGDSAMYLCASSPKLSGGNTGELFFGEGSRLTVL.